This is a list of T cell receptor beta chains from one sample in a study of Tregs in tolerant kidney transplant recipients. Clones were read by immunoSEQ multiplex PCR, and TCRdb kept only the in-frame ones, dropping some. The sample has fewer than 80,000 clones; approximately 98% are singletons. This material consisted of CD4+ T cells from blood, taken before the transplant. All receptors derive from a human donor who received a combined kidney and bone marrow transplant. Both conserved end residues are part of each CDR3.

TRBV27	TRBJ1-2	CASSSASGGLYGYTF
TRBV19	TRBJ2-7	CASSGQGDYEQYF
TRBV7-9	TRBJ1-4	CASSPGRRGEKLFF
TRBV18	TRBJ1-3	CASSPQGNSGNTIYF
TRBV6-6	TRBJ2-2	CASSQRTGAGELFF
TRBV30	TRBJ2-7	CAWTGAYEQYF
TRBV15	TRBJ2-7	CATSGITSGIYEQYF
TRBV4-3	TRBJ2-7	CASSQDHQSSGGYEQYF
TRBV5-4	TRBJ2-7	CASSATSGPSEQYF
TRBV7-2	TRBJ2-1	CASTPRYNEQFF
TRBV7-6	TRBJ2-2	CASRPWDRATGELFF
TRBV4-2	TRBJ1-1	CASSQEGGGTEAFF
TRBV6-5	TRBJ1-1	CASKGGPTAGTEAFF
TRBV11-2	TRBJ2-3	CASSLQRGRTDTQYF
TRBV28	TRBJ1-3	CASVEAHSGNTIYF
TRBV4-2	TRBJ2-5	CASSRERETQYF
TRBV6-1	TRBJ2-7	CASRTNRVGEQYF